This TCR beta chain was identified in a study of T cell changes during pregnancy in multiple sclerosis. Measured with immunoSEQ multiplex PCR; TCRdb has only the in-frame clones, and not every one. Found here are approximately 60,000 clones, about nine tenths of them singletons; the top ten hold around 6.8%. This CDR3 has 16 amino acids. V was clipped by 2 bases and J by 4 bases, with 15 bases between them. Germline V lookup: CDR1 MNHNS, CDR2 SASEGT. The starting material was peripheral blood, obtained in the third trimester of pregnancy. V gene TRBV6-1 combines with J gene TRBJ2-1; D possibly corresponds to TRBD1 (6 bases). The sequence was obtained from a female donor in good health, enrolled as a control in a pregnancy study. The chain's CDR3 is CASSERNRVQYNEQFF. The CDR3, as DNA: TGTGCCAGCAGTGAAAGAAACAGGGTACAGTACAATGAGCAGTTCTTC.